This T cell receptor (beta chain) stems from a study of post-analysis software for immune sequencing data. General study points: TRBV segments more frequent in patients than in controls numbered a few and included TRBV5-6, TRBV5-1 and TRBV20-1.

The germline gives CDR1 MGHRA, CDR2 YSYEKL. Trimming removed 4 bases from V and 4 bases from J; junction bases left unmatched: 8. The CDR3 totals 15 residues. Unique molecular identifiers were present in the TCR beta cDNA libraries. TCRdb passed the PCR reads through MiXCR, listing each CDR3 protein once. The table shows approximately 400,000 distinct CDR3 sequences, with around 33% occurring only once. This clonotype was seen a few times. The target antigen is unknown. This chain links TRBV4-1 with TRBJ1-2; 8 bases align to TRBD1. The source material was blood. This receptor was identified in a girl aged 10 to 17 with multiple sclerosis. This chain's CDR3 is CASSPGQGLSYGYTF. The CDR3 region has the DNA TGCGCCAGCAGCCCTGGACAGGGATTGAGCTATGGCTACACCTTC.